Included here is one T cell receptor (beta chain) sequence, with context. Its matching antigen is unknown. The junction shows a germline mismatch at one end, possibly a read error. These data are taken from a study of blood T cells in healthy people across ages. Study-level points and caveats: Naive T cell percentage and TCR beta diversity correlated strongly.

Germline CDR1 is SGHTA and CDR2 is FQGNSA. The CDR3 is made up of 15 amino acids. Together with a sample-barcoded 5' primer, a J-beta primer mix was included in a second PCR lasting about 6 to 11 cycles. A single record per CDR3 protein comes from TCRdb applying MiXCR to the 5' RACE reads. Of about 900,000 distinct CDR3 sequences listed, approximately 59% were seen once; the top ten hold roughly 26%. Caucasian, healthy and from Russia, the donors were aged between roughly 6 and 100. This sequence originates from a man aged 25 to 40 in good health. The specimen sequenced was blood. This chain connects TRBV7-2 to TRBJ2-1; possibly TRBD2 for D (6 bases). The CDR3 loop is CASSFGRGSYNGQFF. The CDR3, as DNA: TGTGCCAGCAGCTTTGGGCGGGGCTCCTACAATGGGCAGTTCTTC.